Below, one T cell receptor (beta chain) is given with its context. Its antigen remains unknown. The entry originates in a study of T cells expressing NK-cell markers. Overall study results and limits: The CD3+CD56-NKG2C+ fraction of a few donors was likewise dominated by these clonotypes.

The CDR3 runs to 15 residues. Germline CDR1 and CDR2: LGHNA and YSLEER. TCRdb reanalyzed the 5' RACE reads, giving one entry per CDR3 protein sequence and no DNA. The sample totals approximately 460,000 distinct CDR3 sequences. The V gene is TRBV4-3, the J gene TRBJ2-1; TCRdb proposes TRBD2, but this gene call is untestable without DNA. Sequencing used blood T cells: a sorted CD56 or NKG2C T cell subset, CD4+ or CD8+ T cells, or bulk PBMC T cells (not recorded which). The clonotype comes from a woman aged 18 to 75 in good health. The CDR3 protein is CASSQVRLVGNEQFF.